One and the same sample provided the 8 T cell receptor beta chains below, sequenced in a study of somatic mutations in cytotoxic T cells in rheumatoid arthritis. Assay: immunoSEQ multiplex PCR; the TCRdb copy retains only in-frame clones and omits some. In the table there are about 10,000 clones, 85% of which are singletons. The sample comprised CD8+ T cells sorted from blood. The receptor source for this set is an adult with rheumatoid arthritis.

J is TRBJ1-1 and V is TRBV10-2, with 9 bases identical to TRBD1. The junction had 7 bases not matched to a gene; V was cut back by 4 bases and J by 4 bases. The CDR3 is 15 amino acids. Germline V gene sequence: CDR1 WSHSY, CDR2 SAAADI. The CDR3 coding sequence is TGCGCCAGCAGTGTCTCACAGGGGGCGCGCACTGAAGCTTTCTTT. This encodes CASSVSQGARTEAFF.

The chain uses TRBV5-4 and TRBJ2-7; 7 bases map to TRBD2. The CDR3 runs 14 residues. CDR1 is SGHNT, CDR2 YYREEE, per germline (reference sequence). Trimming cost V 9 bases and J 4 bases; bases outside gene matches: 13. CDR3 residues: CATRTAGDPYEQYF. CDR3 sequence (DNA): TGTGCCACAAGGACGGCGGGAGACCCTTACGAGCAGTACTTC.

The chain combines TRBV27 with TRBJ2-1, with D possibly matching TRBD1 (5 bases). CDR1 MNHEY and CDR2 SMNVEV come from the germline V gene (reference sequence). V was cut by 6 bases and J by 4 bases, with 10 bases left in between. This CDR3 contains 13 residues. The CDR3 loop is CASSQDSYNEQFF. The CDR3, as DNA: TGTGCCAGCAGCCAAGACAGTTACAATGAGCAGTTCTTC.

This rearrangement joins TRBV27 to TRBJ1-6, with D unresolved. The CDR3 length is 14 residues. Trimming pared 2 bases from V and 9 bases from J, leaving 11 bases between. Germline lookup yields CDR1 MNHEY and CDR2 SMNVEV (reference sequence). The DNA of the CDR3 is TGTGCCAGCAGTTTAGCAGGAGGACCTTCACCCCTCCACTTT. This sequence encodes CASSLAGGPSPLHF.

The chain combines TRBV27 with TRBJ2-7; 9 bases align to TRBD1. CDR1 MNHEY and CDR2 SMNVEV come from the germline V gene (reference sequence). The V and J ends lost 7 bases and 4 bases, in that order; junction bases with no gene match: 5. This CDR3 is built from 13 residues. The CDR3 DNA sequence: TGTGCCAGCAACCCCGGGACAGGGTACGAGCAGTACTTC. Translating it yields CASNPGTGYEQYF.

This clone was observed a few times. The V gene is TRBV7-8, the J gene TRBJ2-5, with a weak D call TRBD1 (6 bases). The CDR3 extends over 15 amino acids. From germline, CDR1 is SGHVS and CDR2 FQNEAQ. V was clipped by 5 bases and J by 5 bases, with 18 bases between them. The CDR3 nucleotides are TGTGCCAGCAGCCTACCGGGACAACTGGGGGAGACCCAGTACTTC. Protein: CASSLPGQLGETQYF. The full variable domain, in which reference TRBV7-8 and TRBJ2-5 provide the parts outside the CDR3, is GAGVSQSPRYKVAKRGQDVALRCDPISGHVSLFWYQQALGQGPEFLTYFQNEAQLDKSGLPSDRFFAERPEGSVSTLKIQRTQQEDSAVYLCASSLPGQLGETQYFGPGTRLLVL.

The chain is built from TRBV7-6 and TRBJ1-4; weak D call: TRBD1 (6 bases). The germline CDR1 and CDR2 sequences are SGHVS and FNYEAQ. The CDR3 runs 15 residues. V shed 4 bases and J shed 0 bases, with 9 bases lying between them. Written as DNA, the CDR3 is TGTGCCAGCAGCTCGAGGGGGGCAACTAATGAAAAACTGTTTTTT. Protein: CASSSRGATNEKLFF.

This chain uses TRBV18 with TRBJ2-1; the D is unclear. Germline CDR1 KGHSH, CDR2 LQKENI. There are 15 residues in the CDR3. Trimming cost V 0 bases and J 1 base, with 7 bases left between them. The DNA for the CDR3 is TGTGCCAGCTCACCACCGGGCGGATCCTACAATGAGCAGTTCTTC. Its translation: CASSPPGGSYNEQFF.